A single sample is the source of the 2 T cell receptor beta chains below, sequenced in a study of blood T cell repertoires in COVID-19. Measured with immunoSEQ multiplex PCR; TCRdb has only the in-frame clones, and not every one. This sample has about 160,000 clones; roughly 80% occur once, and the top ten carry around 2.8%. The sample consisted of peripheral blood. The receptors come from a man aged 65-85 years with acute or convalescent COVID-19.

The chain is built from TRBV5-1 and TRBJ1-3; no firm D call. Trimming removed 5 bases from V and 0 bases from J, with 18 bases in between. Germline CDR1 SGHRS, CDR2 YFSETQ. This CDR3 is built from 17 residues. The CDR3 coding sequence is TGCGCCAGCAGTATCGGGTTCGGGGAGGTCTCTGGAAACACCATATATTTT. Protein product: CASSIGFGEVSGNTIYF.

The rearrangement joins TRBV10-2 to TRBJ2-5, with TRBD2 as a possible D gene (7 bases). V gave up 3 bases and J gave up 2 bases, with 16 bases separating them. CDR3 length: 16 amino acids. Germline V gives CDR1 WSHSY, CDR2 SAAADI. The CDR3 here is CASSDWGGGRQETQYF. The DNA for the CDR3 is TGCGCCAGCAGTGATTGGGGCGGGGGCCGACAAGAGACCCAGTACTTC.